Sequencing of this TCR beta chain was carried out in a study of T cell responses to AZD1222 COVID-19 vaccine. Study-wide findings and caveats: Receipt of two AZD1222 doses was followed by a rise in Spike-specific TCR breadth and depth. Vaccine-associated CD4 TCRs ranged over spike, dominating at 160-218 and 743-854. Only a handful of people who got AZD1222 tested seropositive at baseline.

Germline V gene lookup returns CDR1 SGHVS and CDR2 FQNEAQ. The CDR3 totals 18 residues. Trimming pared 5 bases from V and 0 bases from J, leaving 20 bases between. To note about this clone: Its specificity is not known.

Here immunoSEQ multiplex PCR was the method, and the copy in TCRdb shows in-frame clones only, minus some. There are about 180,000 clones in the sample; less than 95% occur only once, and approximately 2.9% lies in the top ten. The sequence derives from an adult in good health. Sequenced here: peripheral blood, sampled on day 0 of AZD1222 vaccination. The gene calls are TRBV7-8 and TRBJ1-3, with TRBD1 as a possible D gene (6 bases). The CDR3 loop is CASSQGPAGTGSGNTIYF. The CDR3 bases are TGTGCCAGCAGCCAGGGGCCAGCAGGGACCGGCTCTGGAAACACCATATATTTT.